The 11 T cell receptor beta chains below all came from one sample that was sequenced in a study of technical replicates of blood from a few donors. This table comes from immunoSEQ multiplex PCR, and its TCRdb copy is limited to in-frame clones, with some not included. The data hold about 50,000 clones, with about 93% observed a single time. Sequencing was carried out using PBMCs. The receptors were sampled from a human donor in good health. Some clones in this sample may be carry-over from other donors' samples.

The chain has TRBV4-2 and TRBJ2-1; TRBD2 is a possible D gene (7 bases). The CDR3 extends over 17 amino acids. V lost 1 base to trimming and J lost 7 bases, with 20 bases between them. In germline, CDR1 is LGHNA, CDR2 YNFKEQ. The CDR3 DNA reads as TGTGCCAGCAGCCAAGTTGGGTGGGAGGGGGTGTCGAATGAGCAGTTCTTC. This codes for CASSQVGWEGVSNEQFF.

The genes are TRBV29-1 and TRBJ2-5, with a weak D call TRBD2 (6 bases). Germline V gene sequence: CDR1 SQVTM, CDR2 ANQGSEA. The CDR3 has 13 residues. Between the trimmed V and J ends, which lost 7 bases and 2 bases, there was a span of 14 bases. CDR3 residues: CSAGGDLQETQYF. In nucleotides, the CDR3 is TGCAGCGCCGGAGGGGACTTACAAGAGACCCAGTACTTC.

J is TRBJ2-5 and V is TRBV19; 7 bases align to TRBD2. Germline CDR1 reads LNHDA; CDR2 reads SQIVND (reference sequence). Trimming cost V 5 bases and J 2 bases; bases outside gene matches: 5. CDR3 length: 14 residues. CDR3 coding DNA: TGTGCCAGTAGTGGTACTAGCGCTCAAGAGACCCAGTACTTC. Its translation is CASSGTSAQETQYF.

The J gene is TRBJ2-1, the V gene TRBV12-5; 9 nucleotides agree with TRBD1. Germline values: CDR1 LGHNT, CDR2 FRNRAP. Trimming took 6 bases from V and 9 from J; bases not matched to a gene: 9. The CDR3 runs 14 residues. The CDR3 DNA is TGTGCTAGTGGCTCCTCCACAGGGGGCAGTGAGCAGTTCTTC. This encodes CASGSSTGGSEQFF.

V and J are TRBV7-9 and TRBJ1-1, with 7 bases aligning to TRBD1. The CDR3 consists of 14 residues. The J segment lost 2 bases and the V segment lost 5 bases, leaving 5 bases of the junction unmatched. Germline V gene data show CDR1 as SEHNR and CDR2 as FQNEAQ (reference sequence). CDR3 region: CASSRTGVNTEAFF. The CDR3 DNA is TGTGCCAGCAGCCGAACAGGGGTCAACACTGAAGCTTTCTTT.

In this sample, this clone turned up once. CDR3 sequence: CASSEGRGLDTQYF. The CDR3 nucleotides read TGTGCCAGCAGTGAGGGCAGGGGATTGGATACGCAGTATTTT. The chain joins TRBV6-1 to TRBJ2-3, with a tentative D call TRBD1 (6 bases). Germline-derived CDR1 and CDR2 are MNHNS and SASEGT. The CDR3 spans 14 residues. V was shortened by 3 bases and J by 6 bases, with 13 bases between the two germline ends.

The V gene is TRBV7-9, the J gene TRBJ1-1; D is possibly TRBD1 (6 bases). The germline CDR1 and CDR2 sequences are SEHNR and FQNEAQ (reference sequence). This CDR3 is 16 amino acids long. V was trimmed by 5 bases and J by 0 bases, leaving 16 bases between them. The CDR3 DNA reads as TGTGCCAGCAGCACCCCAGGGGATTGGGTGAACACTGAAGCTTTCTTT. As protein: CASSTPGDWVNTEAFF. Combining the CDR3 with reference TRBV7-9 and TRBJ1-1 gives the whole variable domain DTGVSQNPRHKITKRGQNVTFRCDPISEHNRLYWYRQTLGQGPEFLTYFQNEAQLEKSRLLSDRFSAERPKGSFSTLEIQRTEQGDSAMYLCASSTPGDWVNTEAFFGQGTRLTVV.

This rearrangement joins TRBV19 to TRBJ1-2, with 7 bases matching TRBD1. Germline V gene data show CDR1 as LNHDA and CDR2 as SQIVND (reference sequence). The CDR3 is made up of 17 amino acids. V trimming: 2 bases; J trimming: 4 bases; junction bases outside the gene matches: 13. The CDR3, as DNA: TGTGCCAGTAGTATAACGAGACAGGGAGGATATAGCTATGGCTACACCTTC. Its protein product is CASSITRQGGYSYGYTF.

This chain links TRBV7-2 with TRBJ2-2; 9 bases agree with TRBD2. This CDR3 is built from 15 residues. The V gene end was trimmed by 4 bases and the J gene end by 4 bases; junction bases not matched to a gene: 4. The germline V gene has CDR1 SGHTA and CDR2 FQGNSA. The CDR3: CASSSGLARTGELFF. The CDR3 coding sequence is TGTGCCAGCAGCTCCGGACTAGCGCGCACCGGGGAGCTGTTTTTT.

V is TRBV7-8 and J is TRBJ2-1, with TRBD1 matching 7 bases. CDR1 is SGHVS, CDR2 FQNEAQ, per germline. This CDR3 has 14 residues. V shed 5 bases and J 7 bases; nucleotides not matched to a gene: 8. The chain's CDR3 is CASSKDRVSNEQFF. CDR3 DNA: TGTGCCAGCAGCAAAGACAGGGTTAGTAATGAGCAGTTCTTC.

This clone was seen just once. V and J are TRBV19 and TRBJ1-1; D possibly corresponds to TRBD1 (5 bases). Germline loops: CDR1 LNHDA, CDR2 SQIVND (reference sequence). The V and J ends lost 9 bases and 4 bases respectively, with 12 bases between them. CDR3 length equals 12 residues. CDR3 nucleotide sequence: TGTGCCAGCAGTTGGGGGGGCACTGAAGCTTTCTTT. This translates into CASSWGGTEAFF.